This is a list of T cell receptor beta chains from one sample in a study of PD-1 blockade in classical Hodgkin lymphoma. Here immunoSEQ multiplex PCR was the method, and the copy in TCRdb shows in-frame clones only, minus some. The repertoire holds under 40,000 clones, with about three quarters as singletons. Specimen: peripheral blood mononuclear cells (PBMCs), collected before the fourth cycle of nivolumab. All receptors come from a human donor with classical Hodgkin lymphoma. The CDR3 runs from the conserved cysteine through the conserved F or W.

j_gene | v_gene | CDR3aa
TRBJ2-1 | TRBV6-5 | CASSPLAGGYNEQFF
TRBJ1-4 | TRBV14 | CASSPARSVGGNEKLFF
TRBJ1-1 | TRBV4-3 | CASSQDQTEGEAFF
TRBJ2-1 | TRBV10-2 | CASSGSLRSRGGNEQFF
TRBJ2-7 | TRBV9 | CASSVGDSGYEQYF
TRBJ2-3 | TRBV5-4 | CASSLASGGSTQYF
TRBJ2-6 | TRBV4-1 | CASSQGGAHISGANVLTF
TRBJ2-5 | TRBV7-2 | CASSLRGRQQETQYF
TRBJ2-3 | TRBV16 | CASSRPGTSTDTQYF
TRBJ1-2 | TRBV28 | CANSTGCGYTF
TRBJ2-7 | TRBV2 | CASSDWDRGSYEQYF
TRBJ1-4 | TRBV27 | CASSLSLHPNKLFF
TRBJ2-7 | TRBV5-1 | CASSLIGGNEQYF
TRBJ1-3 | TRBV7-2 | CASSPTNSGNTIYF
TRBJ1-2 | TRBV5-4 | CASSRTADGYTF
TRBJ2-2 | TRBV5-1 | CASRGDTGELFF
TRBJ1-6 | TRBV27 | CASTPTGSGNSPLHF
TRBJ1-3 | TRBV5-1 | CASSLVGQAGNTIYF
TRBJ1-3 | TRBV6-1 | CASREPGPNSGNTIYF
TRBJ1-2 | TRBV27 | CASSSDRRGYTF
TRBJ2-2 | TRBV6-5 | CASRSGGAAGELFF
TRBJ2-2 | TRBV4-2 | CASSHHRVAHTGELFF
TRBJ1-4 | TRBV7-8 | CASSQFRGTGEKLFF
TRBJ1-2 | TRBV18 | CASSPSGHYGYTF
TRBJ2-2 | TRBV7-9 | CASSSRDTNTGELFF
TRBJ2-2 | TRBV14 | CASSNRQVNTGELFF
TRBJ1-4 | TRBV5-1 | CASSLGDRVPEKLFF
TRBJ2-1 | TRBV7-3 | CASSPREGLNEQFF
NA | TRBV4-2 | CASSQATGLGTGGSYEQYF
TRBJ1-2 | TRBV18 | CASSPLTGQQNYGYTF
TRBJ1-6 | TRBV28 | CASSLSRQGNSPLHF